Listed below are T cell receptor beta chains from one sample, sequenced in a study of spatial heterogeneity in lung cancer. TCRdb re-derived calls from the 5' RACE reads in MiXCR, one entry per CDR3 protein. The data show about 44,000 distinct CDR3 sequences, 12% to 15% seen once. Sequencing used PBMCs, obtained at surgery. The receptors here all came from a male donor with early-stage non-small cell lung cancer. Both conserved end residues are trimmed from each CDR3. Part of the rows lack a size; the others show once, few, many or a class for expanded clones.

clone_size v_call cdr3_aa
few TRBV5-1 ASSLEAGRSEKLF
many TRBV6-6 ASSKPQGASF
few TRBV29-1 SVEVNYGYT
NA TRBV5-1 ASSLRDPADTQY
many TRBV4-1 ASSQVGGINYGYT
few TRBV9 ASSDTGAANTGELF
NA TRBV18 ASSPPQVRNTIY
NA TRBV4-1 ASSQAGTGAYEQY
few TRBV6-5 ASSPSQPGDTDTQY
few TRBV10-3 AISRDRVHEQY
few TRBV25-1 ASSPSLGMQETQY
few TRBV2 ASTLDKTYEQY
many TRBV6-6 ASSSSVRSPLH
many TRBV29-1 SVAQGQLENIQY
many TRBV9 ASSVEASEQY
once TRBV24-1 ATSDSGLLGSYEQY
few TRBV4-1 ASSDPGRAAWGYT
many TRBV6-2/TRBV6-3 ASSYSLGTESYNEQF
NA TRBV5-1 ASLRGRPNTDTQY
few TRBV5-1 ASSLRVIAGTGELF
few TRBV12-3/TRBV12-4 ASSFEGAGSNQPQH
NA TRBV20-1 SATGTTDTQY
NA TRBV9 ASSPQGTGPYEQY
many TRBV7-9 ASSLVSGRVNTEAF
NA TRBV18 ASSPGLASNTQY
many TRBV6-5 ASSPTANTEAF
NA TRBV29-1 SVVGGLGEKLF
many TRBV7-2 ASSPTGVRLF
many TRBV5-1 ASSTVVQETQY
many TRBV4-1 ASSQDGVFGTQY
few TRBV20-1 SALAGGPDEQF
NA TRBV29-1 SVFPGGRADGELF
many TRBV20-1 SASGLAGLGGDTQY
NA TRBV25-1 ASSDRVSNYGYT
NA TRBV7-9 ASSPRTSSTAYNEQF
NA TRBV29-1 SVSGQEDTQY
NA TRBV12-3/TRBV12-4 ASSRTSGSSNEQF
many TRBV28 ASNRGQGSVTEAF
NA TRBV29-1 SVQGAIGYT
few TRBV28 ASSSTGRETQY
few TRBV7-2 ASSLDRGGEQY
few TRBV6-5 ASSRTTGGTSGPQH